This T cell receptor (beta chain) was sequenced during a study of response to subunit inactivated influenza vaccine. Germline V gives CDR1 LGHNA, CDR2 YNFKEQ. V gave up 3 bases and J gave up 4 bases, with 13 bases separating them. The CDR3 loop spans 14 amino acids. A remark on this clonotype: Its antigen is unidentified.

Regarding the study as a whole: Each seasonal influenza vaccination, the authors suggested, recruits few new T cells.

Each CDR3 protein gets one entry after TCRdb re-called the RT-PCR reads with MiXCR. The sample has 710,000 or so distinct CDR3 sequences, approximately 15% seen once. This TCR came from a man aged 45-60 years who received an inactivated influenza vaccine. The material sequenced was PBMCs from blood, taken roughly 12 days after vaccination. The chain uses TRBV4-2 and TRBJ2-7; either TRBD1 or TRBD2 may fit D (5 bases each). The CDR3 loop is CASSQQRDGYEQYF. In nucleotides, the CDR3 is TGTGCCAGCAGCCAGCAAAGGGACGGGTACGAGCAGTACTTC.